This T cell receptor beta chain emerged from a study of shared clonotypes between healthy human individuals. This clone appeared once. The antigen remains unidentified. Study-wide points: There were few donors, and this limited the genetic and exposure-history diversity represented.

Trimming stripped 2 bases from V and 0 bases from J, with 11 bases between. The CDR3 extends over 15 amino acids. CDR1 SGHAT and CDR2 FQNNGV come from the germline V gene. Sequencing on ten immunoSEQ deep assay plates was performed for unsorted PBMC DNA. Clones were sequenced by immunoSEQ multiplex PCR, and TCRdb holds only the in-frame ones, with some missing. Seen here are about half a million clones, roughly 80% observed once, and the top ten hold 12%. The chain is built from TRBV11-2 and TRBJ2-7; weak D call: TRBD1 (5 bases). The sequencing sample was made of PBMCs. This TCR derives from a woman in her thirties or forties in good health. Some clones in this sample may be carry-over from other donors' samples. The CDR3 region has the DNA TGTGCCAGCAGCTTACGTACAGGAATCTCCTACGAGCAGTACTTC. Translation: CASSLRTGISYEQYF.